This paragraph reports one T cell receptor beta chain. The sample belongs to a study of cytomegalovirus exposure and HLA in healthy donors. Primers: 60 Vbeta forward and 13 Jbeta reverse. Measured with immunoSEQ multiplex PCR; TCRdb has only the in-frame clones, and not every one. Of 100,000 to 120,000 clones detected, about four fifths appear once; the ten largest clones hold around 2.3%. The CDR3 consists of 15 residues. Between the trimmed V and J ends, which lost 0 bases and 0 bases, there was a span of 8 bases. The germline CDR1 and CDR2 sequences are KGHSH and LQKENI. Donors in the study were healthy people who gave bone marrow.

This TCR was recovered from a woman in her late teens or twenties in good health and CMV-seronegative. The sample was PBMCs. V usage is TRBV18 and J usage is TRBJ1-2; D not certain. Here the CDR3 DNA reads TGTGCCAGCTCACCACCTGGGGAGGCTAACTATGGCTACACCTTC. It is translated as CASSPPGEANYGYTF.